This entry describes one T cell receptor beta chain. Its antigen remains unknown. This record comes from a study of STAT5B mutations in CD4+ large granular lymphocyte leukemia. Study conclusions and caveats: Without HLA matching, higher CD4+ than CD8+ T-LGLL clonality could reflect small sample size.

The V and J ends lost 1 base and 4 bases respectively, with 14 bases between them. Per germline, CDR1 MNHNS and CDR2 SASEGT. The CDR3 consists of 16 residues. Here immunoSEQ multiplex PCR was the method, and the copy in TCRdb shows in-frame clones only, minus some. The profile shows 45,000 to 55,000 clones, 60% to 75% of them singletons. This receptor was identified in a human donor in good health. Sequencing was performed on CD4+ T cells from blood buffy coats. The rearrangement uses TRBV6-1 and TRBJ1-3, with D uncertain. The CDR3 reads CASSEVAGGRGNTIYF. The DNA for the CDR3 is TGTGCCAGCAGTGAAGTCGCCGGCGGCCGGGGAAACACCATATATTTT.